Shown below are 23 T cell receptor beta chains from a single sample sequenced in a study of blood T cells in healthy people across ages. The second PCR ran roughly 7 to 12 cycles with a sample-barcoded 5' primer and J-beta primers. TCRdb re-derived calls from the 5' RACE reads in MiXCR, one entry per CDR3 protein. The table records approximately 1.5 million distinct CDR3 sequences, about 31% of them present only once. The sequenced material came from blood. The receptors here all came from a woman aged 25 to 39 in good health.

This clonotype was detected a few times. The rearrangement links TRBV7-9 to TRBJ1-4; maybe TRBD1 (6 bases). CDR1 is SEHNR and CDR2 is FQNEAQ in the germline V gene (reference sequence). V was clipped by 3 bases and J by 5 bases, with 16 bases between them. CDR3 length: 16 residues. CDR3 DNA: TGTGCCAGCAGCTTTACATCGGGACACAGGAATGAAAAACTGTTTTTT. This codes for CASSFTSGHRNEKLFF.

The chain has TRBV9 and TRBJ2-3, with D maybe TRBD2 (5 bases). Between the trimmed V and J ends, which lost 0 bases and 2 bases, there was a span of 16 bases. The length of the CDR3 is 17 residues. Per germline, CDR1 SGDLS and CDR2 YYNGEE. The CDR3 sequence: CASSVGVLASATDTQYF. The CDR3 region has the DNA TGTGCCAGCAGCGTAGGAGTGTTAGCGAGCGCCACAGATACGCAGTATTTT.

This clonotype has only a few counts. The CDR3 reads CASSQVLTGGHETQYF. CDR3 nucleotide sequence: TGTGCCAGCAGCCAAGTTCTGACGGGGGGGCACGAGACCCAGTACTTC. The gene calls are TRBV3-1 and TRBJ2-5; 8 nucleotides line up with TRBD2. Per the germline V gene, CDR1 is LGHDT and CDR2 is YNNKEL (reference sequence). The CDR3 has 16 residues. Trimming took 1 base from V and 5 from J; bases not matched to a gene: 9.

In its sample, this clonotype was seen a few times. The chain couples TRBV3-1 to TRBJ2-1, with TRBD1 matching 7 bases. The CDR3 is 15 residues long. In germline, CDR1 is LGHDT, CDR2 YNNKEL (reference sequence). With V trimmed by 5 bases and J by 6 bases, 10 bases remained unmatched. The CDR3 loop is CASSGRGQTSNEQFF. The CDR3 DNA sequence: TGTGCCAGCAGCGGCCGGGGACAGACGTCCAATGAGCAGTTCTTC.

The V and J genes are TRBV5-1 and TRBJ1-1; D is possibly TRBD1 (5 bases). The CDR3 is made up of 17 amino acids. With 3 bases removed from V and 1 base from J, the gap between germline ends came to 19 bases. Germline CDR1 and CDR2: SGHRS and YFSETQ. The chain's CDR3 is CASSSLRDGPSNTEAFF. DNA of the CDR3: TGCGCCAGCAGCTCACTAAGGGACGGACCCTCGAACACTGAAGCTTTCTTT.

In its sample, this clonotype was seen a few times. J is TRBJ2-7 and V is TRBV27; D is perhaps TRBD1 (5 bases). The germline V and J ends were trimmed by 3 bases and 2 bases, with 11 bases remaining between them. The CDR3 spans 14 residues. The germline gives CDR1 MNHEY, CDR2 SMNVEV (reference sequence). CDR3 in amino acids: CASSFIGRAYEQYF. The DNA for the CDR3 is TGTGCCAGCAGTTTTATAGGCAGGGCCTACGAGCAGTACTTC.

This clonotype occurred many times. The rearrangement uses TRBV5-1 and TRBJ2-7, with D tentatively TRBD2 (6 bases). CDR1 is SGHRS and CDR2 is YFSETQ in the germline V gene. Trimming left V 4 bases short and J 7 bases short, with 24 bases between. The length of the CDR3 is 16 residues. The CDR3 nucleotides read TGCGCCAGCAGCCCCCGGTCCGGGACTCCCACCACTGAGCAGTACTTC. It translates to CASSPRSGTPTTEQYF.

V usage is TRBV15 and J usage is TRBJ1-1, with 8 bases matching TRBD1. The germline CDR1 and CDR2 sequences are LNHNV and YYDKDF (reference sequence). The CDR3 sequence is 15 residues long. The J segment lost 1 base and the V segment lost 3 bases, leaving 4 bases of the junction unmatched. The chain's CDR3 is CATSSAGQGNTEAFF. The DNA for the CDR3 is TGTGCCACCAGCAGCGCCGGACAGGGGAACACTGAAGCTTTCTTT.

The chain joins TRBV5-5 to TRBJ1-1, with 9 positions matching TRBD1. CDR1 and CDR2 (germline): SGHKS, YYEKEE (reference sequence). This CDR3 comprises 16 residues. V lost 2 bases, J lost 0 bases, and 5 bases stayed unmatched. The CDR3 nucleotides are TGTGCCAGCAGCTTAAGACAGGGGGGTATGAACACTGAAGCTTTCTTT. Its protein product is CASSLRQGGMNTEAFF.

The chain is built from TRBV28 and TRBJ2-1, with TRBD2 matching over 9 bases. This CDR3 contains 16 residues. In germline, CDR1 is MDHEN, CDR2 SYDVKM. Trimming cost V 4 bases and J 5 bases; bases outside gene matches: 9. The CDR3, as DNA: TGTGCCAGCAGTTCGGGAGGACTAGCGCGTAACAATGAGCAGTTCTTC. Its translation is CASSSGGLARNNEQFF.

This clonotype was counted between two and nine times. The chain uses TRBV5-6 and TRBJ1-1, with D possibly TRBD1 on 6 matching bases. The CDR3 runs to 14 residues. Germline V CDR1 and CDR2: SGHDT, YYEEEE. Trimming took off 4 bases at V and 1 base at J, with 11 bases between the two ends. CDR3 DNA: TGTGCCAGCAGCGCCGGACAGAGGAACACTGAAGCTTTCTTT. Protein sequence: CASSAGQRNTEAFF.

This clonotype came up a few times. The rearrangement links TRBV6-5 to TRBJ1-2; D possibly corresponds to TRBD1 (6 bases). CDR1 MNHEY and CDR2 SVGAGI come from the germline V gene. Trimming pared 0 bases from V and 4 bases from J, leaving 12 bases between. The CDR3 spans 15 residues. This CDR3 is CASSYSPGDSYGYTF. Written as DNA, the CDR3 is TGTGCCAGCAGTTACTCGCCAGGGGATAGCTATGGCTACACCTTC.

CDR3 loop: CASSFGTAVYEQYF. The CDR3 coding sequence is TGTGCCAGCAGTTTTGGGACAGCTGTATACGAGCAGTACTTC. The chain uses TRBV27 and TRBJ2-5, with 7 bases lining up with TRBD1. With the DNA end fitting TRBJ2-7 better, the J assignment may be wrong. The CDR3 spans 14 residues. Germline V gives CDR1 MNHEY, CDR2 SMNVEV (reference sequence).

The table lists this clonotype with a few counts. At one boundary the junction diverges from the germline segment, which might be a read error. The genes are TRBV20-1 and TRBJ2-7; a weak D match, TRBD2 (6 bases). The V gene's germline CDR1 is DFQATT and CDR2 SNEGSKA (reference sequence). The CDR3 covers 13 residues. The CDR3 coding sequence is TGCAGTGCCCGAAGGGGCGGGCGACGGGAGCGGTACTTC. It is translated as CSARRGGRRERYF.

To note about this clonotype: Relative to the germline gene, one junction end is altered; a read error may explain this. The chain is built from TRBV7-2 and TRBJ1-1; no firm D call. This CDR3 spans 14 amino acids. CDR1 is SGHTA and CDR2 is FQGNSA in the germline V gene. CDR3 loop: CASNLYLGNTEAFF. The DNA of the CDR3 is TGTGCCAGCAACTTATACTTGGGGAACACTGAAGCTTTCTTT.

Turning to this clonotype: A junction end diverges from the germline sequence, so it may reflect a read error. The J gene is TRBJ2-5, the V gene TRBV3-1, with 7 bases lining up with TRBD2. The last part of the DNA fits TRBJ2-7 better; the J call may be wrong. The CDR3 spans 15 residues. The germline V gene has CDR1 LGHDT and CDR2 YNNKEL (reference sequence). The DNA for the CDR3 is TGTGCCTGCAGCCAAGATCTACAGCGGGGTTACGAGCAGTACTTC. Its translation: CACSQDLQRGYEQYF.

The CDR3 DNA sequence: TGTGCCACCAGCAGAGATCGGGGCGGTCAGCCCCAGCATTTT. This codes for CATSRDRGGQPQHF. V usage is TRBV15 and J usage is TRBJ1-5; TRBD1 might be the D (5 bases). The CDR3 sequence is 14 residues long. V shed 0 bases and J shed 6 bases, with 9 bases lying between them. Germline V CDR1 and CDR2: LNHNV, YYDKDF (reference sequence). The complete variable domain, with remaining parts taken from reference TRBV15 and TRBJ1-5, reads DAMVIQNPRYQVTQFGKPVTLSCSQTLNHNVMYWYQQKSSQAPKLLFHYYDKDFNNEADTPDNFQSRRPNTSFCFLDIRSPGLGDTAMYLCATSRDRGGQPQHFGDGTRLSIL.

The V and J genes are TRBV6-5 and TRBJ2-7; 7 nucleotides agree with TRBD1. In germline, CDR1 is MNHEY, CDR2 SVGAGI. With 0 bases clipped from V and 3 bases from J, the junction kept 8 bases outside the gene matches. CDR3 size: 16 residues. The CDR3 DNA reads TGTGCCAGCAGTTACTCGAACAGGGGCTTTTTCTACGAGCAGTACTTC. It codes for CASSYSNRGFFYEQYF.

This clonotype has only a few counts. This sequence joins TRBV12-3 or TRBV12-4 and TRBJ2-3; D may be TRBD2 (6 bases). Trimming pared 3 bases from V and 2 bases from J, leaving 12 bases between. CDR3 size: 15 residues. DNA for the CDR3: TGTGCCAGCAGTTTGGGCGGGATTGACACAGATACGCAGTATTTT. It translates to CASSLGGIDTDTQYF.

This chain connects TRBV4-1 to TRBJ2-1; TRBD1 matches 12 bases. The CDR3 has 15 residues. Germline V lookup: CDR1 MGHRA, CDR2 YSYEKL. The V segment lost 3 bases and the J segment 7 bases; nucleotides outside the gene matches: 4. This CDR3 reads CASSHPGQGANEQFF. CDR3 in DNA: TGCGCCAGCAGCCACCCGGGACAGGGGGCGAATGAGCAGTTCTTC.

In this sample, this clonotype turned up many times. The rearrangement links TRBV6-5 to TRBJ2-7; TRBD1 aligns across 10 bases. Germline-derived CDR1 and CDR2 are MNHEY and SVGAGI. The CDR3 consists of 14 residues. V lost 6 bases to trimming and J lost 8 bases; unmatched junction nucleotides: 10. This CDR3 reads CASSTGTGAPQQYF. CDR3 nucleotide sequence: TGTGCCAGCAGCACCGGGACAGGGGCACCCCAGCAGTACTTC.

The chain links TRBV2 to TRBJ2-7; 8 bases map to TRBD1. Trimming cost V 8 bases and J 4 bases; bases outside gene matches: 7. Germline CDR1 reads SNHLY; CDR2 reads FYNNEI. The CDR3 length is 13 residues. The CDR3: CASWTGTGYEQYF. In nucleotides, the CDR3 is TGTGCCAGCTGGACAGGGACGGGGTACGAGCAGTACTTC.

This rearrangement joins TRBV5-1 to TRBJ1-2, with D tentatively TRBD1 (6 bases). This CDR3 has 14 amino acids. V lost 6 bases, J lost 3 bases, and 15 bases lay in between. Germline CDR1 and CDR2: SGHRS and YFSETQ. The CDR3 bases are TGCGCCAGCACAGGGGACCCAACCGACTATGGCTACACCTTC. It yields the protein CASTGDPTDYGYTF.